The entry that follows covers one T cell receptor (beta chain) sequence. The sample belongs to a study of neurological immune-mediated disorders. This CDR3 is built from 15 residues. Germline CDR1 and CDR2: SGHTA and FQGNSA. V dropped 1 base and J dropped 4 bases, with 13 bases sitting between them. Sequencing runs each yielded over 160 million TCR-beta sequences from 15-18 subjects. MiXCR, applied by TCRdb to the 5' RACE reads, yields one record per CDR3 protein. The repertoire consists of over 45,000 distinct CDR3 sequences, with roughly 23% occurring once and the leading ten covering roughly 25%. This chain connects TRBV7-2 to TRBJ1-2, with D possibly TRBD1 on 6 matching bases. Sequenced: PBMCs. The clonotype originates from a woman in her seventies in good health. The CDR3 bases are TGTGCCAGCAGCTTAGGATCAAGACAGGCCTATGGCTACACCTTC. Its translation is CASSLGSRQAYGYTF.